This T cell receptor (beta chain) came from a study of T cells and Merkel cell carcinoma outcomes. Study observations and caveats: Reportedly, T-cell repertoire with density predicts Merkel cell carcinoma outcomes.

Trimming removed 5 bases from V and 1 base from J, with 9 bases in between. Germline V CDR1 and CDR2: SGHTS, YDEGEE. The CDR3 has 13 amino acids. Generated by immunoSEQ multiplex PCR, the TCRdb table keeps only in-frame clones and is missing some. The sample lists about 15,000 clones; roughly 80% were seen once. A remark on this clone: Its antigen is currently unknown.

V and J are TRBV5-8 and TRBJ1-1, with D unclear. The receptor's source is a human donor with Merkel cell carcinoma. Sequencing was carried out using tumor tissue from Merkel cell carcinoma. CDR3 coding DNA: TGTGCCAGCAGTTCATCACAGAACACTGAAGCTTTCTTT. As protein: CASSSSQNTEAFF.